The sequence of this T cell receptor (beta chain) was determined in a study of OX40 agonist ivuxolimab in advanced cancers. Study-level background: Dose-escalation patients had hepatocellular carcinoma, melanoma, renal cell or head and neck cancer. The study, taken as a whole, reports: Among the lowest levels of clonal expansion were found in partial responders at 0.1-3.0 mg/kg.

Measured with immunoSEQ multiplex PCR; TCRdb has only the in-frame clones, and not every one. Of over 30,000 clones listed, 70% to 85% were seen once; the top ten hold 11%. V shed 0 bases and J shed 0 bases, with 6 bases lying between them. The CDR3 is made up of 14 amino acids. Per the germline V gene, CDR1 is GTSNPN and CDR2 is SVGIG (reference sequence). About this clone itself: Its antigen is undetermined.

The sequencing used CD4+ or CD8+ T cells sorted from blood, collected in a trial of the OX40 agonist ivuxolimab. The source is an adult with an advanced solid tumor such as melanoma, head and neck, liver or kidney cancer. The chain combines TRBV30 with TRBJ1-5; D uncertain. The DNA of the CDR3 is TGTGCCTGGAGTGTATGGGATAGCAATCAGCCCCAGCATTTT. Protein product: CAWSVWDSNQPQHF.